This T cell receptor beta chain was obtained from a study of blood T cell repertoires in COVID-19. TCRdb keeps only in-frame clones here, not all; method: immunoSEQ multiplex PCR. The table includes hundreds of thousands of clones, 87% detected once. CDR3 size: 15 residues. The germline V gene encodes CDR1 MNHEY and CDR2 SVGAGI. With 6 bases clipped from V and 8 bases from J, the junction kept 12 bases outside the gene matches. The sample comprised peripheral blood. The sequence was collected from a woman aged 50 to 60 with COVID-19, enrolled during active disease. The rearrangement joins TRBV6-5 to TRBJ1-2; the match to TRBD1 covers 10 bases. The CDR3 coding sequence is TGTGCCAGCAGAGGGACAGGGGCAAACTTAAGGGGCTACACCTTC. It codes for CASRGTGANLRGYTF.